Below are 27 T cell receptor beta chains sequenced from a single sample in a study of circulating tumor DNA in untreated peripheral T-cell lymphoma. Some clones are missing from TCRdb's copy, which holds only in-frame ones; the method was immunoSEQ multiplex PCR. Of more than 5,500 clones in the sample, about 72% are singletons; the top ten hold 25% to 35%. Input material: tumor tissue. These receptors were obtained from a human donor with peripheral T-cell lymphoma.

V is TRBV12-5 and J is TRBJ2-3; D might be TRBD2 (7 bases). There are 16 residues in the CDR3. Germline lookup yields CDR1 LGHNT and CDR2 FRNRAP. This CDR3 is CASGAFGGARADTQYF. The CDR3 nucleotides are TGTGCCAGCGGTGCGTTTGGGGGGGCACGGGCAGATACGCAGTATTTT.

The gene calls are TRBV6-8 and TRBJ1-5; no firm D call. V was pared by 0 bases and J by 3 bases, with 6 bases between. Germline V gene lookup returns CDR1 MNHGY and CDR2 SAAAGT. The CDR3 length is 14 residues. CDR3 amino acids: CASSYSGHNQPQHF. DNA for the CDR3: TGTGCCAGCAGTTACTCCGGGCACAATCAGCCCCAGCATTTT.

The sample holds one count of this clone. V is TRBV19 and J is TRBJ1-1, with TRBD1 as a possible D gene (6 bases). CDR1 and CDR2 (germline): LNHDA, SQIVND (reference sequence). The V end lost 9 bases, the J end lost 4 bases, and 12 bases lay between the germline ends. This CDR3 contains 12 residues. CDR3 DNA: TGTGCCAGCAAACAGGGCTTCACTGAAGCTTTCTTT. Translated: CASKQGFTEAFF.

The rearrangement uses TRBV6-8 and TRBJ2-1; D unclear. This CDR3 is built from 13 residues. Trimming stripped 6 bases from V and 10 bases from J, with 16 bases between. Germline V gene lookup returns CDR1 MNHGY and CDR2 SAAAGT. CDR3 protein: CASSQDRVGEQFF. CDR3 coding DNA: TGTGCCAGCAGCCAGGACCGCGTCGGAGAGCAGTTCTTC.

The J gene is TRBJ2-1, the V gene TRBV29-1; a weak D match, TRBD2 (6 bases). The CDR3 sequence is 16 residues long. Germline V gene data show CDR1 as SQVTM and CDR2 as ANQGSEA. The V gene lost 0 bases and the J gene lost 11 bases, with 23 bases spanning the gap. CDR3 nucleotides: TGCAGCGTTGAAGATTCGGCGGGAACCGATAAAAATAAGCAGTTCTTC. Protein: CSVEDSAGTDKNKQFF.

CDR3: CAISESLGNTIYF. The CDR3 bases are TGTGCCATCAGTGAGTCGTTAGGAAACACCATATATTTT. The J gene is TRBJ1-3, the V gene TRBV10-3; D unclear. This CDR3 spans 13 amino acids. Germline CDR1 is ENHRY and CDR2 is SYGVKD. Trimming removed 0 bases from V and 4 bases from J, with 4 bases in between.

The rearrangement uses TRBV28 and TRBJ2-3; possible D gene TRBD1, 6 bases. V was clipped by 8 bases and J by 3 bases, with 15 bases between them. CDR3 length: 14 residues. CDR1 and CDR2 (germline): MDHEN, SYDVKM. This chain's CDR3 is CASGGQHGTDTQYF. As DNA, the CDR3 is TGTGCCAGCGGAGGACAGCACGGGACAGATACGCAGTATTTT.

The chain is built from TRBV7-6 and TRBJ1-1; D unresolved. V lost 1 base to trimming and J lost 3 bases, with 9 bases between them. There are 14 residues in the CDR3. CDR1 and CDR2 (germline): SGHVS, FNYEAQ. The CDR3 region is CASSLDSHYTEAFF. The CDR3 region has the DNA TGTGCCAGCAGCTTAGACAGTCATTACACTGAAGCTTTCTTT.

The genes are TRBV6-8 and TRBJ1-5, with 7 bases matching TRBD1. V shed 6 bases and J 1 base; nucleotides not matched to a gene: 6. The germline CDR1 and CDR2 sequences are MNHGY and SAAAGT. The CDR3 contains 15 residues. CDR3 residues: CASRYDRESNQPQHF. For the CDR3, the DNA is TGTGCCAGCAGGTATGACAGGGAAAGCAATCAGCCCCAGCATTTT.

The genes are TRBV12-5 and TRBJ1-1; 7 bases fit TRBD1. Germline-derived CDR1 and CDR2 are LGHNT and FRNRAP. The CDR3 has 13 amino acids. The DNA of the CDR3 is TGTGCCAGCTGGGACAGCATGAACACTGAAGCTTTCTTT. Translation: CASWDSMNTEAFF.

The rearrangement joins TRBV19 to TRBJ1-1, with no clear D. Germline V CDR1 and CDR2: LNHDA, SQIVND (reference sequence). The CDR3 sequence is 14 residues long. Trimming removed 4 bases at V and 10 bases at J, with 19 bases between. The DNA of the CDR3 is TGTGCCAGTAGTACCACGACACCGACTGGAGTAGCTTTCTTT. As protein: CASSTTTPTGVAFF.

The chain carries TRBV25-1 and TRBJ2-3, with 8 bases lining up with TRBD2. V shed 6 bases, J shed 3 bases, and the junction held 2 bases outside the gene matches. CDR3 length: 13 amino acids. Germline V gene sequence: CDR1 MGHDK, CDR2 SYGVNS. The CDR3 loop reads CASSLAGTDTQYF. The CDR3 nucleotides are TGTGCCAGCAGCTTAGCGGGAACAGATACGCAGTATTTT.

The CDR3 loop reads CASSLIETGQANYGYTF. DNA for the CDR3: TGTGCCAGCAGCTTGATAGAGACAGGGCAAGCTAACTATGGCTACACCTTC. The rearrangement uses TRBV11-3 and TRBJ1-2; TRBD1 aligns across 7 bases. Per the germline V gene, CDR1 is SGHNT and CDR2 is YENEEA. After removal of 3 bases from V and 0 bases from J, the junction contained 10 bases not matched to a gene. This CDR3 is 17 amino acids long.

This chain uses TRBV28 with TRBJ2-3; TRBD2 aligns across 8 bases. The CDR3 sequence is 13 residues long. Germline CDR1 reads MDHEN; CDR2 reads SYDVKM. J lost 2 bases, V lost 10 bases, and 5 bases had no gene match. The DNA of the CDR3 is TGTGCCACGGGGGGGCTTCTCACAGATACGCAGTATTTT. As protein: CATGGLLTDTQYF.

This sequence joins TRBV6-8 and TRBJ2-2, with 7 bases aligning to TRBD1. With V trimmed by 7 bases and J by 7 bases, 9 bases remained unmatched. CDR1 is MNHGY, CDR2 SAAAGT, per germline. The CDR3 runs 14 residues. The CDR3 bases are TGTGCCAGCACCCGAAATTGGGACAGCGGGGAGCTGTTTTTT. It yields the protein CASTRNWDSGELFF.

The CDR3 protein is CASSWGLANEQFF. CDR3 in DNA: TGTGCCAGCAGTTGGGGACTAGCCAATGAGCAGTTCTTC. V and J are TRBV7-2 and TRBJ2-1, with 9 bases lining up with TRBD2. V lost 6 bases and J lost 6; bases outside the gene matches: 3. CDR3 length: 13 amino acids. CDR1 SGHTA and CDR2 FQGNSA come from the germline V gene. Complete variable domain (other parts from reference TRBV7-2 and TRBJ2-1): GAGVSQSPSNKVTEKGKDVELRCDPISGHTALYWYRQSLGQGLEFLIYFQGNSAPDKSGLPSDRFSAERTGGSVSTLTIQRTQQEDSAVYLCASSWGLANEQFFGPGTRLTVL.

This clone is labeled as medium-sized. The chain couples TRBV28 to TRBJ2-7, with D uncertain. V lost 3 bases and J lost 2, with 8 bases in between. Germline CDR1 reads MDHEN; CDR2 reads SYDVKM. The CDR3 runs to 13 residues. The CDR3: CASSLDGPYEQYF. The CDR3 DNA reads TGTGCCAGCAGTTTGGACGGGCCCTACGAGCAGTACTTC. The full variable domain, with the rest looked up from reference TRBV28 and TRBJ2-7, is DVKVTQSSRYLVKRTGEKVFLECVQDMDHENMFWYRQDPGLGLRLIYFSYDVKMKEKGDIPEGYSVSREKKERFSLILESASTNQTSMYLCASSLDGPYEQYFGPGTRLTVT.

The rearrangement links TRBV2 to TRBJ2-2; D is possibly TRBD2 (5 bases). Trimming left V 5 bases short and J 7 bases short, with 11 bases between. Germline CDR1 SNHLY, CDR2 FYNNEI. The CDR3 contains 13 residues. In DNA, the CDR3 is TGTGCCAGCAGTAGGGTCCGGGACGGGGAGCTGTTTTTT. The encoded protein is CASSRVRDGELFF. Full variable domain (outside the CDR3, taken from reference TRBV2 and TRBJ2-2): EPEVTQTPSHQVTQMGQEVILRCVPISNHLYFYWYRQILGQKVEFLVSFYNNEISEKSEIFDDQFSVERPDGSNFTLKIRSTKLEDSAMYFCASSRVRDGELFFGEGSRLTVL.

Here the CDR3 DNA reads TGCGCCAGCAGCCTCGAGGGACAGGGATTCGAGCAGTACTTC. This encodes CASSLEGQGFEQYF. The genes are TRBV23-1 and TRBJ2-7; the match to TRBD1 covers 9 bases. TRBV23-1 is an ORF, and what it does is uncertain. CDR3 size: 14 residues. The J segment lost 6 bases and the V segment lost 6 bases, leaving 9 bases of the junction unmatched.

The chain is built from TRBV7-5 and TRBJ1-3; TRBD1, as called in the table, went unchecked against the DNA. TRBV7-5 is noted as a pseudogene. The CDR3 contains 17 residues. The CDR3 DNA sequence: TGTGCCAGCAGCTTAGCGATTGGACAGAGCTCTGGAAACACCATATATTTT. Residues: CASSLAIGQSSGNTIYF.

V and J are TRBV9 and TRBJ1-1; possible D gene TRBD1, 5 bases. The germline V gene encodes CDR1 SGDLS and CDR2 YYNGEE. The germline V and J ends were trimmed by 0 bases and 3 bases, with 6 bases remaining between them. This CDR3 comprises 13 residues. Here the CDR3 DNA reads TGTGCCAGCAGCGTAGTGGGGGACACTGAAGCTTTCTTT. Encoded protein: CASSVVGDTEAFF.

The chain combines TRBV30 with TRBJ2-7; D is possibly TRBD2 (5 bases). CDR1 and CDR2 (germline): GTSNPN, SVGIG (reference sequence). With 2 bases removed from V and 5 bases from J, the gap between germline ends came to 13 bases. CDR3 length equals 13 residues. The CDR3 sequence: CAWSPGILHEQYF. The CDR3 DNA sequence: TGTGCCTGGAGTCCCGGGATCTTGCACGAGCAGTACTTC.

The V and J genes are TRBV30 and TRBJ2-2; D is unclear. From germline, CDR1 is GTSNPN and CDR2 SVGIG (reference sequence). Trimming removed 4 bases from V and 0 bases from J, with 3 bases in between. This CDR3 is built from 12 residues. The CDR3: CAWISNTGELFF. The CDR3 DNA reads as TGTGCCTGGATTTCGAACACCGGGGAGCTGTTTTTT.

This clone was seen only a few times. The V gene is TRBV19, the J gene TRBJ1-6, with 7 bases identical to TRBD1. V was clipped by 10 bases and J by 8 bases; unmatched bases: 11. CDR3 length: 14 residues. Germline loops: CDR1 LNHDA, CDR2 SQIVND (reference sequence). CDR3 sequence (DNA): TGTGCCACCGACGCGGGACAGCTCGATTCACCCCTCCACTTT. This translates into CATDAGQLDSPLHF.

V usage is TRBV28 and J usage is TRBJ2-1; D assignment may be TRBD1 or TRBD2 (6 bases each). The CDR3 totals 14 residues. Germline CDR1 reads MDHEN; CDR2 reads SYDVKM. Trimming took 7 bases from V and 3 from J, leaving 13 bases between them. CDR3 residues: CASIGGTYYNEQFF. CDR3 sequence (DNA): TGTGCCAGCATCGGCGGGACATACTACAATGAGCAGTTCTTC.

This sequence joins TRBV2 and TRBJ1-5; 9 bases fit TRBD1. Per germline, CDR1 SNHLY and CDR2 FYNNEI. Losses at the gene ends were 4 bases for V and 0 bases for J; bases not matched to a gene: 1. CDR3 length: 15 residues. CDR3 nucleotide sequence: TGTGCCAGCAGTGGGGACAGGGCTAGCAATCAGCCCCAGCATTTT. This sequence encodes CASSGDRASNQPQHF.

This clone was observed a few times. V is TRBV25-1 and J is TRBJ1-2; 10 nucleotides line up with TRBD1. The CDR3 extends over 15 amino acids. The germline V gene encodes CDR1 MGHDK and CDR2 SYGVNS. Trimming took 3 bases from V and 5 from J; bases not matched to a gene: 6. Here the CDR3 reads CASSDPGTGEYGYTF. The CDR3 coding sequence is TGTGCCAGCAGTGACCCCGGGACAGGGGAGTATGGCTACACCTTC.